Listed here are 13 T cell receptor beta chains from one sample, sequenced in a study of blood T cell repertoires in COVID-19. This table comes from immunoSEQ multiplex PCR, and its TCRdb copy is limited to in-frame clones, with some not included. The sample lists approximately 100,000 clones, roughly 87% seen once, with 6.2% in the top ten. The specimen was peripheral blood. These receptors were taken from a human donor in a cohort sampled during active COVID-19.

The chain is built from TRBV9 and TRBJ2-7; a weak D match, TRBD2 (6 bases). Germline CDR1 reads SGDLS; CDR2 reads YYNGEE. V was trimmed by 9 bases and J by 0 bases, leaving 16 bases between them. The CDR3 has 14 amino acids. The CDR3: CATKLAVGSYEQYF. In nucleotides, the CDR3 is TGTGCCACCAAATTAGCGGTCGGCTCCTACGAGCAGTACTTC.

The CDR3 bases are TGTGCCAGCAGCCAGATAGGACAGGGACGGGCTGAAAAACTGTTTTTT. Protein product: CASSQIGQGRAEKLFF. The rearrangement uses TRBV14 and TRBJ1-4, with TRBD1 identical over 8 bases. J was trimmed by 7 bases and V by 3 bases; bases with no gene match: 10. CDR3 length: 16 residues. Germline CDR1 and CDR2: SGHDN and FVKESK.

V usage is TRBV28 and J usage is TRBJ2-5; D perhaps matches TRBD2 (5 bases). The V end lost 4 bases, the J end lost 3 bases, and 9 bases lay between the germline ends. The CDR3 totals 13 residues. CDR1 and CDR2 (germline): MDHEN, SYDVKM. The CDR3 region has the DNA TGTGCCAGCAGTTCGGGGAGCGAAGAGACCCAGTACTTC. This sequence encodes CASSSGSEETQYF.

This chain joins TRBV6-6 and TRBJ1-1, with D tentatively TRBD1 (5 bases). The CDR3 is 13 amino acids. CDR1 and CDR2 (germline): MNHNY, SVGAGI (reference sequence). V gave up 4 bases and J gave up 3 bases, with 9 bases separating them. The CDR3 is CASSSQGYTEAFF. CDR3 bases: TGTGCCAGCAGTTCGCAGGGTTACACTGAAGCTTTCTTT.

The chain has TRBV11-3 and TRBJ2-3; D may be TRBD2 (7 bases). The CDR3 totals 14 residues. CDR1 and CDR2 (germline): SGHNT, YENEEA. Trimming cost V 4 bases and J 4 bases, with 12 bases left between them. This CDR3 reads CASSWTRGADTQYF. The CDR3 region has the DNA TGTGCCAGCAGCTGGACTAGGGGGGCAGATACGCAGTATTTT.

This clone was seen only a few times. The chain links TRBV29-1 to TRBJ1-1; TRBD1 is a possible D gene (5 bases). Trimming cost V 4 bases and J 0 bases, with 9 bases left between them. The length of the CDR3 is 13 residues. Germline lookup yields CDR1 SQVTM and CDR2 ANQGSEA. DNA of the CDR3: TGCAGCGTTGCGGACAACATGAACACTGAAGCTTTCTTT. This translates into CSVADNMNTEAFF.

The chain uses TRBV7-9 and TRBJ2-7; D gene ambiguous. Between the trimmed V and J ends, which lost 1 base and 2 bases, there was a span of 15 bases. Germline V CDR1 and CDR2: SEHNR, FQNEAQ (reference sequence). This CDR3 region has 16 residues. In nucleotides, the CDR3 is TGTGCCAGCAGCTTAGGGCATGGCAGGATCCCCTACGAGCAGTACTTC. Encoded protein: CASSLGHGRIPYEQYF.

The CDR3 here is CASSEGPEPYNEQFF. The DNA for the CDR3 is TGTGCCAGCAGTGAAGGCCCGGAGCCCTACAATGAGCAGTTCTTC. This rearrangement joins TRBV6-1 to TRBJ2-1; D remains ambiguous. The length of the CDR3 is 15 residues. The V end lost 1 base, the J end lost 2 bases, and 9 bases lay between the germline ends. Per germline, CDR1 MNHNS and CDR2 SASEGT.

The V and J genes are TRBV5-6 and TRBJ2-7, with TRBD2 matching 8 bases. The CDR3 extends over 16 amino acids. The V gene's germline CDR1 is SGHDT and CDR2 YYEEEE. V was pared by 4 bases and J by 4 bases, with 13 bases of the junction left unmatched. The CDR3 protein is CASSGMASGFRYEQYF. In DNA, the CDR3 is TGTGCCAGCAGCGGGATGGCTAGCGGGTTTAGGTACGAGCAGTACTTC.

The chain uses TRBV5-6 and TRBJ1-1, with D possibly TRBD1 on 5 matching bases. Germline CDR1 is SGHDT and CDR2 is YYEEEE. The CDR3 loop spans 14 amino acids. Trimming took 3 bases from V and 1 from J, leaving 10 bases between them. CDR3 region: CASSYRGGNTEAFF. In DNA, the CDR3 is TGTGCCAGCAGCTACCGCGGGGGGAACACTGAAGCTTTCTTT. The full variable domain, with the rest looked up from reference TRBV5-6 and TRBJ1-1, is DAGVTQSPTHLIKTRGQQVTLRCSPKSGHDTVSWYQQALGQGPQFIFQYYEEEERQRGNFPDRFSGHQFPNYSSELNVNALLLGDSALYLCASSYRGGNTEAFFGQGTRLTVV.

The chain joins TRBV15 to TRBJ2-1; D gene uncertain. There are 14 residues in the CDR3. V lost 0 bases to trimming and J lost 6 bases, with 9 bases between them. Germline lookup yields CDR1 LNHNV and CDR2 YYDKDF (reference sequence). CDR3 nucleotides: TGTGCCACCAGCAGAGAATTTAATCGCAATGAGCAGTTCTTC. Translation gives CATSREFNRNEQFF.

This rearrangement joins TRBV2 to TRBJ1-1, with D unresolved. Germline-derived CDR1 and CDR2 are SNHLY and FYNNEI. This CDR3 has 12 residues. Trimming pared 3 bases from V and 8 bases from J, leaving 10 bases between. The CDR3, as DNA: TGTGCCAGCAGTGACCGCTCAGAAGAAGCTTTCTTT. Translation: CASSDRSEEAFF.

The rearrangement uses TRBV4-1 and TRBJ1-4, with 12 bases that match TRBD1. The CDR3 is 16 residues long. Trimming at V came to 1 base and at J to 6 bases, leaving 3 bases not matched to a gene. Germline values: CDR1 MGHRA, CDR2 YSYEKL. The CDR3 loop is CASSQVGTGGDEKLFF. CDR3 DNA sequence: TGCGCCAGCAGCCAAGTGGGGACAGGGGGCGATGAAAAACTGTTTTTT.